What follows describes a single T cell receptor (beta chain). Antigen specificity is unknown. The sample is drawn from a study of OX40 agonist ivuxolimab in advanced cancers. Study observations and caveats: There was clonal expansion of CD4+ and CD8+ blood T cells by week 6 at 0.1 to 3.0 mg/kg. The investigators did not determine what antigen specificity the expanded peripheral T cells had.

Here immunoSEQ multiplex PCR was the method, and the copy in TCRdb shows in-frame clones only, minus some. In the table there are roughly 60,000 clones, less than 90% of which are singletons. Germline V gene sequence: CDR1 SNHLY, CDR2 FYNNEI. Unmatched junction bases numbered 9, after V lost 6 bases and J lost 0 bases. The CDR3 runs 16 residues. V gene TRBV2 combines with J gene TRBJ2-3; 7 bases are a match to TRBD1. This TCR derives from an adult with an advanced solid tumor such as melanoma, head and neck, liver or kidney cancer. This material consisted of CD4+ or CD8+ T cells sorted from blood, taken in a trial of the OX40 agonist ivuxolimab. The CDR3 spells CASRGQLGASTDTQYF. CDR3 bases: TGTGCCAGCAGGGGACAGTTGGGAGCTAGCACAGATACGCAGTATTTT.